This record concerns one TCR beta chain sequence. Its recognized antigen is unknown. No base qualities exist here, and no much larger clone lies one base off it. These data belong to a study of T cells in Graves' hyperthyroidism and ophthalmopathy (dated by TCRdb to 2018 to 2020). About the study as a whole: To identify TCR V-J signatures that set the groups apart, the researchers used a discovery cohort of about a hundred patients, made up of under 45 with Graves' ophthalmopathy and 57 with stable Graves' hyperthyroidism. The paper reports TCR Vbeta CDR3 sequencing of 140 or so peripheral blood samples: 40 or so ophthalmopathy, fewer than 80 hyperthyroidism and approximately 17 progressor patients. In addition, the study compared T-cell repertoires in thyroid tissue and in blood from a handful of Graves' hyperthyroidism patients. Whether ophthalmopathy could be predicted prospectively was tested in an independent validation cohort made up of 18 to 20 hyperthyroidism patients plus 17 patients who later progressed to ophthalmopathy. After sampling, hyperthyroidism patients received methimazole starting at 30 mg daily, and ophthalmopathy patients received high-dose intravenous methylprednisolone. The 85 to 100 discovery patients were divided at random into training and test sets in a 7:3 ratio. Here is what the overall study found, with its caveats: Most expanded thyroid clonotypes (frequency above 0.001) were also found in blood, which suggests that blood repertoires may mirror thyroid immune responses. A 13 V-J signature model separated ophthalmopathy from stable hyperthyroidism, with 87.88% sensitivity and around 84% specificity in cross-validation and 80%/75% in testing. During validation, the model predicted progression to ophthalmopathy a median of roughly six months ahead of onset, with around 65% sensitivity and almost 75% specificity. Sample size was not statistically predetermined, and blinding of investigators to group allocation was not performed.

A patient counted as having stable Graves' hyperthyroidism if no progression to ophthalmopathy occurred over 18 months of follow-up. Hyperthyroidism patients were aged 18 to 65 years and newly diagnosed, with disease duration of less than 2 months. The study excluded patients with uncontrolled infections, other autoimmune diseases, pregnancy or lactation. Clinical symptoms, serum thyroxine and TRAb, thyroid ultrasound, and orbital computed tomography formed the basis for the diagnoses. Total RNA was extracted with Trizol reagent, and quality was checked on an Agilent 2100 Bioanalyzer. There are 12 amino acids in the CDR3, from cysteine to phenylalanine inclusive. CDR3 DNA is the only sequence kept; it has 36 bases, read in frame from the first base. Via the germline V gene, CDR1 is SQVTM and CDR2 ANQGSEA. V trim: 7 bases; J trim: 6 bases; unmatched bases: 8. TCR beta CDR3 regions were amplified from RNA transcripts. A first-round RT-PCR of the TCR CDR3 used the HTBI primer set with the Qiagen OneStep RT-PCR kit. Libraries were constructed in a second round of multiplex PCR, after which size selection and purification were carried out. Sequencing of the libraries was done on an Illumina HiSeq2000 using paired-end 100 bp reads. The original methods were these. SOAPnuke was used to process the raw data, throwing out any read that contained adapters or uncalled bases, had a mean Phred below 15, or lacked an exact constant-primer or identifier match. COPE v1.2.5 was used to merge the high-quality paired reads, and each unique nucleotide sequence was defined as a clonotype. MiTCR v1.1 was used to align clonotypes to the IMGT TRBV, TRBD and TRBJ reference segments. The analysis was restricted to V-J combinations with a frequency above 0.0001, which together covered 99.2% of the repertoires. The TCS score was defined as the ratio of F50 (clonal expansion) to E x V (chaos), calculated using BLOSUM62-based TCRdist between CDR3 peptides within each V-J. Welch's t-statistics and random forest reduced approximately 520 V-J features to fewer than 15, which were used in a naive Bayes classifier (R e1071). The public reads were reprocessed in TCRdb via fastp at Q25 and MiXCR, keeping in-frame beta chains. When rows share a CDR3 protein, they turn into one entry using the most common DNA and genes. TCRdb, not the original authors, processed these V and J calls. The sample has just over 550,000 distinct CDR3 sequences on record, approximately 44% of them singletons. Together, the top ten hold approximately 8.2% of the sample.

The source material was peripheral blood or thyroid tissue (not recorded which). The chain employs TRBV29-1 and TRBJ2-7; 8 bases in the middle match TRBD2. The source is a woman between 18 and 30 years old with Graves' hyperthyroidism. Donor details come from another sample of the same person, matched by shared clones. CDR3 reads: CSATAGAPEQYF. The DNA is as follows: TGCAGCGCAACAGCGGGAGCGCCCGAGCAGTACTTC.